The 8 T cell receptor beta chains in this list originate from one sample, sequenced in a study of post-analysis software for immune sequencing data. These receptors are not linked to any known antigen. Unique molecular identifiers were built into the TCR beta cDNA libraries. TCRdb re-called the PCR reads with MiXCR, one entry per CDR3 protein. The table has 150,000 to 200,000 distinct CDR3 sequences, approximately 30% seen once. Regarding the study as a whole: Controls had lower frequencies than patients of a handful of TRBV segments, which included TRBV5-6, TRBV5-1 and TRBV20-1.

Sequencing was performed on blood. The receptors here all came from a girl aged 5 to 17 with multiple sclerosis.

The chain carries TRBV30 and TRBJ2-7; no definite D call. Trimming removed 0 bases from V and 7 bases from J, with 7 bases in between. Germline V CDR1 and CDR2: GTSNPN, SVGIG (reference sequence). This CDR3 region has 11 residues. The chain's CDR3 is CAWSVSGEQYF. The CDR3 nucleotides are TGTGCCTGGAGTGTATCTGGGGAGCAGTACTTC.

This clonotype has just one count. A much larger clone lies one base from this, so it may be a read error. CDR3: CASSDIRGGVYNEQFF. DNA for the CDR3: TGTGCCAGCAGTGATATCAGGGGCGGGGTCTACAATGAGCAGTTCTTC. The V gene is TRBV25-1, the J gene TRBJ2-1, with D perhaps being TRBD1 or TRBD2 (6 bases each). V shed 3 bases and J shed 3 bases, with 15 bases lying between them. Germline CDR1 MGHDK, CDR2 SYGVNS. This CDR3 contains 16 residues. Full variable domain (remainder filled in from reference TRBV25-1 and TRBJ2-1): EADIYQTPRYLVIGTGKKITLECSQTMGHDKMYWYQQDPGMELHLIHYSYGVNSTEKGDLSSESTVSRIRTEHFPLTLESARPSHTSQYLCASSDIRGGVYNEQFFGPGTRLTVL.

This clonotype was observed a handful of times. The genes are TRBV5-1 and TRBJ1-6; the D is unclear. The CDR3 is 15 residues long. V lost 0 bases, J lost 5 bases, and 9 bases lay in between. CDR1 and CDR2 from the germline V gene are SGHRS and YFSETQ. The DNA of the CDR3 is TGCGCCAGCAGCTTGGGAGGACTCGATAATTCACCCCTCCACTTT. Its protein product is CASSLGGLDNSPLHF.

This clonotype showed up many times. The V and J genes are TRBV20-1 and TRBJ2-7; the D gene is possibly TRBD1 (6 bases). V lost 5 bases, J lost 5 bases, and 19 bases lay in between. The CDR3 runs to 14 residues. The germline CDR1 and CDR2 sequences are DFQATT and SNEGSKA (reference sequence). CDR3 DNA sequence: TGCAGTGCTCTCCCGACAGGTCTTGGGGACGAGCAGTACTTC. The encoded protein is CSALPTGLGDEQYF.

Ten or more counts support this clonotype. The CDR3 sequence is CASSLGVGGTANYGYTF. For the CDR3, the DNA is TGTGCCAGCAGTTTGGGGGTGGGAGGGACAGCTAACTATGGCTACACCTTC. The rearrangement uses TRBV12-3 or TRBV12-4 and TRBJ1-2, with 7 nucleotides matching TRBD1. The CDR3 sequence is 17 residues long. Trimming at V came to 3 bases and at J to 0 bases, leaving 10 bases not matched to a gene.

For this clonotype: Mismatch with germline at one junction end may stem from a read error. The chain links TRBV29-1 to TRBJ2-7, with TRBD1 identical over 10 bases. Germline V gene data show CDR1 as SQVTM and CDR2 as ANQGSEA. The CDR3 has 18 amino acids. The CDR3 is CSVVTWKRTGGTNYEQYF. CDR3 sequence (DNA): TGCAGCGTTGTCACGTGGAAACGGACAGGGGGGACCAACTACGAGCAGTACTTT.

This clonotype has at least ten counts. The rearrangement uses TRBV29-1 and TRBJ1-5, with 7 bases lining up with TRBD1. This CDR3 has 19 residues. V shed 5 bases and J 0 bases; nucleotides not matched to a gene: 19. Per the germline V gene, CDR1 is SQVTM and CDR2 is ANQGSEA. The CDR3 loop reads CSVRPKGAPKYDSNQPQHF. The CDR3 region has the DNA TGCAGCGTTCGTCCGAAGGGGGCCCCTAAATACGATAGCAATCAGCCCCAGCATTTT.

This chain links TRBV6-2 or TRBV6-3 with TRBJ2-5, with TRBD1 as a possible D gene (6 bases). The V end lost 5 bases, the J end lost 11 bases, and 27 bases lay between the germline ends. CDR1 is MNHEY and CDR2 is SVGEGT in the germline V gene. This CDR3 is built from 16 residues. In DNA form, the CDR3 reads TGTGCCAGCAGTCACCCTCCCTACAGGGCCGCCTTTGGGCAGTACTTC. Translation: CASSHPPYRAAFGQYF.